A selection of T cell receptor beta chains follows, all from one sample in a study of cytomegalovirus exposure and HLA in healthy donors. The table came from immunoSEQ multiplex PCR; TCRdb's copy has only in-frame clones and leaves some out. The sample gives some 110,000 clones, nearly 85% of which show up once; 5% to 6.5% is in the top ten. The sample was PBMCs. These receptors were collected from a man between 18 and 35 years old in good health and CMV-seronegative. The CDR3 runs from the conserved cysteine through the conserved F or W. The D gene is left open where the match is weak. The size entry is marked missing in some rows and otherwise reads once, few, many or a size class.

.,TRBV4-1,TRBJ2-7,TRBD1,TGCGCCAGCAGCCAAGAAGGGGCAGGGGGCTACGAGCAGTACTTC,CASSQEGAGGYEQYF
.,TRBV7-2,TRBJ2-7,TRBD2,TGTGCCAGCAGTGCCGGGACTAGCGGGATCTACGAGCAGTACTTC,CASSAGTSGIYEQYF
.,TRBV6-6,TRBJ1-5,.,TGTGCCAGCACCCTCAGGGGTAGCAATCAGCCCCAGCATTTT,CASTLRGSNQPQHF
.,TRBV2,TRBJ2-2,TRBD2,TGTGCCAGCGGACTAGAAGACACCGGGGAGCTGTTTTTT,CASGLEDTGELFF
.,TRBV7-9,TRBJ1-1,TRBD1,TGTGCCAGCAGCCCAGAACAGGGGGCGAGGGCTGAAGCTTTCTTT,CASSPEQGARAEAFF
.,TRBV12-5,TRBJ1-2,.,TGTGCTAGTGGTTTGGTACCTGGTAGCTCCAACTATGGCTACACCTTC,CASGLVPGSSNYGYTF
.,TRBV5-1,TRBJ2-4,.,TGCGCCAGCAGCCCCTGGAAGGGCAGGGGCCGCGAAGGTTTGAACGGGTCCAAAAACATTCAGTACTTC,CASSPWKGRGREGLNGSKNIQYF
.,TRBV6-6,TRBJ1-1,.,TGTGCCAGCAGGCAGGAGGGCACTGAAGCTTTCTTT,CASRQEGTEAFF
few,TRBV7-2,TRBJ1-2,.,TGTGCCAGCAGCTTAGGCTACCGTGATCCTGGCTACACCTTC,CASSLGYRDPGYTF
few,TRBV2,TRBJ2-6,.,TGTGCCAGCAGTTTTGGGAGCTCTGGGGCCAACGTCCTGACTTTC,CASSFGSSGANVLTF
.,TRBV19,TRBJ2-1,TRBD1,TGTGCCAGTAGTCCCCAGGGACAGGGGGCGCGGAATGAGCAGTTCTTC,CASSPQGQGARNEQFF